Listed below are T cell receptor beta chains from one sample, sequenced in a study of blood T cell repertoires in COVID-19. Produced via immunoSEQ multiplex PCR; TCRdb's table is partial and in-frame only. In the table there are around 200,000 clones, 80% to 90% of which are singletons. The sequenced sample consisted of peripheral blood. The receptors stem from a woman older than 75 with acute or convalescent COVID-19. The CDR3 runs from the conserved cysteine through the conserved F or W. Each record gives: CDR3 protein, V gene, clone size, J gene. For some rows the clone size is stated as once, few or many, or as a class when expanded; others skip it.

CASSLEAPFDTIYF	TRBV5-1	.	TRBJ1-3
CASGTGTGGWTGELFF	TRBV5-1	.	TRBJ2-2
CASRTSGGLEPQHF	TRBV27	few	TRBJ1-5
CASSPPNGFYSGNTIYF	TRBV7-2	once	TRBJ1-3
CASSFLDSSYEQYF	TRBV5-8	few	TRBJ2-7
CASLLAGGTEAFF	TRBV5-5	once	TRBJ1-1
CASRTSATYNEQFF	TRBV7-2	.	TRBJ2-1
CASRKGDGPYEQYF	TRBV6-5	.	TRBJ2-7
CAWTKVARDYNEQFF	TRBV30	once	TRBJ2-1
CASSSFVSGSRAAETQYF	TRBV5-1	.	TRBJ2-5
CASSEDSYYEQYF	TRBV2	.	TRBJ2-7
CASSGKSGRTTYEQYF	TRBV25-1	.	TRBJ2-7
CASSSHRSSYEQYF	TRBV19	.	TRBJ2-7
CASSSQGSVSPLHF	TRBV6-2/TRBV6-3	.	TRBJ1-6
CASSLGPAGAKNEQFF	TRBV7-6	.	TRBJ2-1
CASSRGQGAPIGELFF	TRBV7-9	.	TRBJ2-2
CASSLELAGALRYNEQFF	TRBV28	.	TRBJ2-1
CASSPLGTRRETQYF	TRBV27	many	TRBJ2-5
CASERGQGSYNEQFF	TRBV28	.	TRBJ2-1
CASSLASGGYQQYF	TRBV5-1	.	TRBJ2-7
CASSTLGLADYNEQFF	TRBV7-3	.	TRBJ2-1
CASTLLAGGEQYF	TRBV19	.	TRBJ2-7
CASSQASQGIQETQYF	TRBV4-1	.	TRBJ2-5
CASSLETGRPETQYF	TRBV5-1	.	TRBJ2-5
CASSQGRTGAPGLAFTEAFF	TRBV3-1/TRBV3-2	few	TRBJ1-1
CAWGTGNYGYTF	TRBV30	once	TRBJ1-2
CASSERGINEQFF	TRBV25-1	.	TRBJ2-1
CASSPMTSGSTDTQYF	TRBV5-1	.	TRBJ2-3
CSVVRQQETQYF	TRBV29-1	.	TRBJ2-5
CASSARGLTNEKLFF	TRBV9	.	TRBJ1-4
CASSYGDGMSNEQFF	TRBV6-2/TRBV6-3	.	TRBJ2-1
CSASSLRSTDTQYF	TRBV20-1	.	TRBJ2-3
CASSLERGRSEAFF	TRBV27	.	TRBJ1-1
CASSLDQGPRYEQYF	TRBV7-9	.	TRBJ2-7
CASSMAGGNQPQHF	TRBV27	.	TRBJ1-5
CASSPISLTSGGSKWSDTQYF	TRBV18	few	TRBJ2-3
CASSYWNSGSPDTQYF	TRBV6-5	.	TRBJ2-3
CASSSTGVLRAFF	TRBV12-3/TRBV12-4	.	TRBJ1-1
CASSVSSGGSGDTQYF	TRBV9	.	TRBJ2-3
CASSEGLAGGKQYF	TRBV10-1	.	TRBJ2-7
CASSLRAGGKETQYF	TRBV27	.	TRBJ2-5